This T cell receptor beta chain comes out of a study of blood T cell repertoires in COVID-19. Looking at the study overall: The samples span acute and convalescent COVID-19 from the United States, Italy and Spain. Nucleic acid was either cDNA or gDNA, and it came from T cells, B-cell-depleted T cells, or PBMCs.

Methods used by the authors: Amplification from reference gene primers served as the basis for estimated nucleated cell counts. Libraries were prepared by immunoSEQ multiplex PCR; TCRdb keeps only in-frame clonotypes and omits some of them. That table supplies the V and J calls and clone size; D and trimming were determined from the DNA. The table has around 260,000 clones, more than 85% seen once. V was trimmed by 0 bases and J by 10 bases, leaving 8 bases between them. Germline CDR1 reads SGDLS; CDR2 reads YYNGEE. The CDR3 contains 12 residues. The chain couples TRBV9 to TRBJ2-1; D remains unclear. Sequenced sample: peripheral blood. This TCR was recovered from a man aged 30 to 39 with acute or convalescent COVID-19. CDR3 in DNA: TGTGCCAGCAGCGTAGTGTCATCCGAGCAGTTCTTC. Encoded protein: CASSVVSSEQFF.